Listed below are T cell receptor beta chains from one sample, sequenced in a study of T cell responses to AZD1222 COVID-19 vaccine. The table came from immunoSEQ multiplex PCR; TCRdb's copy has only in-frame clones and leaves some out. The repertoire holds around 140,000 clones, about nine tenths seen once, with less than 3.5% in the top ten. The specimen comprised peripheral blood, sampled 28 days after the second AZD1222 dose. Source of these receptors: an adult who received the AZD1222 COVID-19 vaccine. The CDR3 runs from the conserved cysteine through the conserved F or W. Fields, in order: clone size, V gene, D gene, CDR3 protein. A D gene is named only where the DNA matches it firmly. Clone size is stated in some rows and not others, as once, few, many or a class when expanded.

size: -; V: TRBV4-3; D: TRBD1; CDR3: CASSQGQTGGYEQYF
size: -; V: TRBV29-1; D: -; CDR3: CSVTVTGDTEAFF
size: few; V: TRBV6-5; D: -; CDR3: CASSYSRTVNDGYTF
size: -; V: TRBV28; D: TRBD2; CDR3: CASSFGLAVSYNEQFF
size: -; V: TRBV27; D: TRBD2; CDR3: CASSVSGSTDTQYF
size: -; V: TRBV10-3; D: -; CDR3: CAISESGTAGDTEAFF
size: -; V: TRBV3-1/TRBV3-2; D: -; CDR3: CASFSAGGKGKLFF
size: -; V: TRBV6-5; D: TRBD1; CDR3: CASSLQGWDSPLHF
size: -; V: TRBV28; D: TRBD1; CDR3: CASRSPGQGVAGNTIYF
size: -; V: TRBV7-6; D: TRBD1; CDR3: CASSSPTGQGGTEAFF
size: -; V: TRBV5-1; D: -; CDR3: CASNRGGTDTQYF
size: -; V: TRBV5-1; D: -; CDR3: CASSLGTLSNQPQHF
size: -; V: TRBV10-1; D: TRBD1; CDR3: CATNKGGGLDTEAFF
size: few; V: TRBV19; D: -; CDR3: CASRGTWNNQPQHF
size: -; V: TRBV5-4; D: -; CDR3: CASSLNQANEKLFF
size: -; V: TRBV7-2; D: TRBD1; CDR3: CASSFQTGRNTEAFF
size: -; V: TRBV27; D: -; CDR3: CASSFRPSQGRMETQYF
size: -; V: TRBV2; D: TRBD2; CDR3: CASSDSGRGETQYF
size: once; V: TRBV25-1; D: TRBD1; CDR3: CASSGQGMANEQFF
size: -; V: TRBV18; D: -; CDR3: CASSRDGSDQPQHF
size: -; V: TRBV27; D: TRBD1; CDR3: CASSLFRGDNYGYTF
size: -; V: TRBV9; D: TRBD2; CDR3: CASSVGGDGEGTQYF
size: -; V: TRBV27; D: -; CDR3: CASSRLGTNEKLFF
size: -; V: TRBV2; D: -; CDR3: CASSEAPGSSYEQYF
size: -; V: TRBV5-6; D: -; CDR3: CASSFPTGVTNEQFF
size: -; V: TRBV18; D: -; CDR3: CASSPGLNYGYTF
size: -; V: TRBV28; D: -; CDR3: CASTVANYEQYF
size: -; V: TRBV6-6; D: -; CDR3: CASSYSEGIYGYTF
size: -; V: TRBV6-5; D: -; CDR3: CASSTWDGAYEQYF
size: few; V: TRBV30; D: -; CDR3: CAWSGNLPTRQYF
size: -; V: TRBV12-3/TRBV12-4; D: -; CDR3: CASSFGRQVQHF
size: -; V: TRBV5-1; D: -; CDR3: CASSLQASGEQYF
size: -; V: TRBV11-2; D: -; CDR3: CASSIPSSYNEQFF
size: -; V: TRBV25-1; D: -; CDR3: CASSRPGTDNEKLFF
size: -; V: TRBV27; D: -; CDR3: CASSLSGDSPLHF
size: few; V: TRBV4-3; D: -; CDR3: CASSQDSGRTGELFF
size: -; V: TRBV5-6; D: -; CDR3: CASRQTSGRYEQYF
size: -; V: TRBV4-1; D: TRBD1; CDR3: CASSQEPGQGLDQPQHF
size: -; V: TRBV29-1; D: -; CDR3: CSVEGYEGTEAFF
size: -; V: TRBV2; D: -; CDR3: CASGAPWDYSNQPQHF
size: -; V: TRBV2; D: TRBD2; CDR3: CASRPTTSGRGNEQFF
size: once; V: TRBV7-8; D: -; CDR3: CASTRRDSSYEQYF
size: -; V: TRBV20-1; D: TRBD2; CDR3: CSARLAGGPHF
size: -; V: TRBV19; D: -; CDR3: CASSMTRSNTGELFF
size: -; V: TRBV7-9; D: -; CDR3: CASSYPVWNEQFF
size: -; V: TRBV7-9; D: -; CDR3: CASSFKLTGYQETQYF